This T cell receptor beta chain was recovered during a study of radiotherapy plus CTLA-4 blockade in lung cancer. At the level of the study: Objective responses were seen in around 18% of patients, disease control in approximately 29%.

Study outcomes and limitations: Reported findings show early blood T cell clone dynamics, with interferon-beta, best predicted response. There was expansion of tumor-derived TCR clones in blood after radiotherapy plus ipilimumab.

Assay: immunoSEQ multiplex PCR; the TCRdb copy retains only in-frame clones and omits some. Of 83,000 or so clones listed, less than 90% were seen once; the top ten hold 0.75% to 0.95%. Concerning this clone: Antigen specificity is unknown.

Germline-derived CDR1 and CDR2 are KGHSH and LQKENI. The CDR3 is made up of 16 amino acids. The J segment lost 5 bases and the V segment lost 3 bases, leaving 10 bases of the junction unmatched. Here the sequenced sample was peripheral blood, taken from a patient treated with radiotherapy plus ipilimumab. V usage is TRBV18 and J usage is TRBJ1-2, with 9 bases matching TRBD1. This TCR derives from a human donor with non-small cell lung cancer who had stable disease on radiotherapy plus ipilimumab. The CDR3 loop reads CASSPGTGGQLYGYTF. For the CDR3, the DNA is TGTGCCAGCTCACCGGGCACAGGGGGCCAACTATATGGCTACACCTTC.